The clone carrying this T cell receptor beta chain appeared many times. This specimen belongs to a study of T-cell reconstitution after alpha-beta-depleted transplantation in children. The TCRbeta library incorporated unique molecular identifiers. TCRdb analysed the PCR reads with MiXCR anew, one entry per CDR3 protein. The sample consists of fewer than 750,000 distinct CDR3 sequences, 20% to 25% of them appearing once. Germline-derived CDR1 and CDR2 are DFQATT and SNEGSKA (reference sequence). Trimming took off 3 bases at V and 0 bases at J, with 8 bases between the two ends. This CDR3 region has 14 residues.

The sequencing used PBMCs, mostly from graft donor cells, collected 360 days after TCRalphabeta/CD19-depleted stem cell transplant. The clonotype comes from a boy in the first two years of life who had a stem cell transplant for acute myeloid leukemia, so the T cells may come from the graft donor. V usage is TRBV20-1 and J usage is TRBJ2-2; D not resolved. The CDR3 sequence is CSARWGSNTGELFF. CDR3 DNA: TGCAGTGCTAGGTGGGGTTCGAACACCGGGGAGCTGTTTTTT.